This T cell receptor (beta chain) is from a study of cytomegalovirus exposure and HLA in healthy donors. Overall study results and limits: Per a prior analysis, the majority of TCR beta V segments were productive roughly 87% or roughly 30% of the time.

The PCR ran on 60 Vbeta and 13 Jbeta primers. Produced via immunoSEQ multiplex PCR; TCRdb's table is partial and in-frame only. Of 74,000 or so clones listed, roughly 80% were seen once; the top ten hold around a fifth. This clone was seen a handful of times. Its antigen remains unidentified. Source material: PBMCs. The source of this sequence is a woman aged 40 to 49 in good health and CMV-seropositive.

The CDR3 nucleotides are TGTGCCAGCAAGGGACAGGGGAACTACGAGCAGTACTTC. Translating gives CASKGQGNYEQYF. The chain recombines TRBV25-1 with TRBJ2-7; TRBD1 matches at 10 bases. The CDR3 sequence is 13 residues long. V trimming: 7 bases; J trimming: 3 bases; junction bases outside the gene matches: 3. Germline CDR1 and CDR2: MGHDK and SYGVNS.